This TCR beta chain came from a study of CD8+ T cells in alopecia areata (dated by TCRdb to 2016 to 2019). Looking at the study overall: Treated patients were enrolled in an open-label pilot trial of oral tofacitinib, 5 to 10 mg twice daily, for moderate-to-severe alopecia areata. On the human side, TCRbeta sequencing was run on scalp tissue and on sorted CD4+ and CD8+ peripheral blood T cells from healthy controls and from alopecia areata patients with either patchy or totalis/universalis disease. The study used high-throughput TCRbeta sequencing to examine T cell clonal expansion in alopecia areata, in both the C3H/HeJ mouse model and human patients. In treated patients, disease severity was measured using the SALT score, which gives the percentage of scalp surface area affected. Biopsies were taken from tofacitinib-treated patients at baseline and at 4 and 24 weeks of treatment, and a later scalp biopsy was taken in several of the tofacitinib-treated patients. Scalp clonality was compared across normal scalp (n=4), patchy alopecia areata scalp (n=8), and alopecia totalis/universalis scalp (n=8). TCRbeta CDR3 regions were amplified by immunoSEQ multiplex PCR using 35 Vbeta forward and 13 Jbeta reverse primers. The RNA source kit depended on sample type: the PAXgene miRNA kit for fixed scalp, the miRNeasy kit for PBMCs, and the RNeasy kit for mouse skin. Tofacitinib was given for 6 to 18 months, followed by 6 months of follow-up off drug to assess delayed response and recurrence.

The library was produced with the immunoSEQ multiplex PCR assay. To provide template for TCR sequencing, every sample had RNA extracted and reverse transcribed into cDNA. SuperScript III was used to make first-strand cDNA, primed with a 2:1 mix of oligo-dT and random hexamers. A synthetic immune receptor repertoire was used to measure amplification bias, and any remaining bias was corrected computationally. Per the source publication's procedure: Raw reads were preprocessed for error removal, and CDR3 was defined according to IMGT conventions as running from the conserved cysteine to phenylalanine. Clonality was computed as 1 minus the Shannon entropy, with the entropy normalized by log2 of the number of productive unique TCRs. Whether scalp clones were CD4 or CD8 was inferred by matching scalp TCRbeta sequences against CD4 and CD8 repertoires sorted from blood. In TCRdb, the immuneACCESS table is reduced to in-frame sequences with V and J assigned. These tables do not hold every clone; where another copy was compared, an unresolved V gene accounts for under half, and the others remain unexplained. V, J and clone size were drawn from that table, and D and trimming were deduced from the DNA. This sample lists approximately 280,000 clones; about 62% were detected once. Under 2% of the sample is in the top ten clones.

On this clone itself: Its recognized antigen is unknown. No base quality values were provided; no much bigger clone lies one nucleotide off.

Trimming removed 0 bases from V and 7 bases from J, leaving 13 bases between the germline ends. CDR1 LGHNA and CDR2 YSLEER are derived from the germline V gene. CDR3 length: 16 amino acids, cysteine to phenylalanine. Solely the CDR3 DNA is kept, with 48 bases framed from the first base. The investigation overall reported the following: Many expanded lesional clones persisted in scalp and blood during tofacitinib treatment, which may partly explain relapse after stopping treatment. Higher clonality and more expanded CD8+ clones were observed in lesional scalp than in normal scalp, particularly in alopecia totalis/universalis, a finding suggestive of antigenic drive. Tofacitinib significantly lowered scalp clonality and the number of expanded CD8+ clones among the top 100 scalp clones. Resident alphabeta T cells in normal human skin are also sequenced, complicating scalp TCR repertoire analysis, unlike mouse skin dominated by gammadelta T cells. Because the treated cohort was small and had only one nonresponder, larger studies are needed to examine links between baseline CD8+ expansion and response. Compared with mice, TCR sequences shared between patients were less clear, possibly partly because of HLA diversity across the patient population.

The sample's time point label is to be understood as: roughly 24 weeks on oral tofacitinib. The sample's treatment or condition, from its label and the paper: oral pan-JAK inhibitor, 5-10 mg twice daily. Lesional scalp punch biopsies and peripheral blood were collected from alopecia areata patients. After PBMCs were isolated by density centrifugation and stained for CD3, CD4 and CD8, a FACSAria was used to sort CD4+ and CD8+ T cells. The clonotype comes from a human donor with alopecia areata. The receptor chain draws on TRBV4-3 and TRBJ1-6; the D gene is perhaps TRBD1, on 5 matching bases. The sample was CD4+ T cells sorted from blood, taken at week 24, from a patient treated with tofacitinib. The CDR3 amino acid sequence is: CASSQDAAGRNSPLHF. In nucleotides, the sequence is TGCGCCAGCAGCCAAGATGCGGCAGGGCGCAATTCACCCCTCCACTTT.